The T cell receptor (beta chain) under discussion was sequenced for a study of T cells in Graves' hyperthyroidism and ophthalmopathy. Study-level information: Pretreatment peripheral blood was obtained at initial diagnosis. Overall study results and limits: Blood also carried most thyroid clonotypes expanded above 0.001. A model of 13 V-J pairs discriminated ophthalmopathy from stable hyperthyroidism.

A remark on this clonotype: Its antigen is as yet unknown.

TCR beta CDR3 sequences were amplified from RNA transcripts. During a first-round RT-PCR of the TCR CDR3, the HTBI primer set was used. A single record per CDR3 protein comes from TCRdb applying MiXCR to the multiplex PCR reads. The sample lists about 500,000 distinct CDR3 sequences, approximately 17% occurring once. Clinical symptoms, serum thyroxine, TRAb, thyroid ultrasound and orbital computed tomography informed diagnoses. There are 17 residues in the CDR3. Germline-derived CDR1 and CDR2 are KGHSH and LQKENI. Trimming removed 2 bases from V and 3 bases from J, with 19 bases in between. The rearrangement links TRBV18 to TRBJ2-5; D gene ambiguous. The receptor's source is a woman between 18 and 29 years old with Graves' ophthalmopathy. The material sequenced was blood. In DNA, the CDR3 is TGTGCCAGCTCACCATTTCAGGCGACTGGGGAAAAAGAGACCCAGTACTTC. Translation: CASSPFQATGEKETQYF. Complete variable domain (other parts from reference TRBV18 and TRBJ2-5): NAGVMQNPRHLVRRRGQEARLRCSPMKGHSHVYWYRQLPEEGLKFMVYLQKENIIDESGMPKERFSAEFPKEGPSILRIQQVVRGDSAAYFCASSPFQATGEKETQYFGPGTRLLVL.